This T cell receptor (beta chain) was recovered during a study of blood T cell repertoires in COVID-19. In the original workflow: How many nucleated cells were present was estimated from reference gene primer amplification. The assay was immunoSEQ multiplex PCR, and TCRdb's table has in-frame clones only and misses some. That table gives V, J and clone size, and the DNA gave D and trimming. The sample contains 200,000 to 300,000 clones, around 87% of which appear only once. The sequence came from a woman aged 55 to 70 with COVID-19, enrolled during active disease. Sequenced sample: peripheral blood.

This CDR3 reads CASSFGQGNEQFF. CDR3 DNA sequence: TGTGCCAGCAGCTTTGGACAGGGCAATGAGCAGTTCTTC. The chain recombines TRBV7-2 with TRBJ2-1; 8 nucleotides match TRBD1. Germline CDR1 reads SGHTA; CDR2 reads FQGNSA. The ends lost 3 bases at V and 6 bases at J; junction bases unmatched: 1. This CDR3 comprises 13 residues.